This T cell receptor (beta chain) was sequenced during a study of blood T cell repertoires in COVID-19. Study at large: There were acute and convalescent COVID-19 samples, and they came from the United States, Italy and Spain. Nucleic acid was either cDNA or gDNA, and it came from T cells, B-cell-depleted T cells, or PBMCs.

Authors' analysis steps: Nucleated cell number was recorded as an estimate derived from reference gene primer amplification. Assay: immunoSEQ multiplex PCR; the TCRdb copy retains only in-frame clones and omits some. V and J calls and clone size are as listed in that table; D and trimming were resolved from the DNA. The top ten clones hold under 3.5% of a sample with 150,000 or so clones, 75% to 90% of them seen once. The clonotype originates from a woman aged 55 to 70 with acute or convalescent COVID-19. Sequenced: peripheral blood.

DNA of the CDR3: TGTGCCAGCAGTAGGGGTGGGGGGAGAGGAGATACGCAGTATTTT. It encodes CASSRGGGRGDTQYF. V is TRBV28 and J is TRBJ2-3, with D maybe TRBD2 (6 bases). Germline CDR1 and CDR2: MDHEN and SYDVKM. This CDR3 contains 15 residues. The V gene lost 5 bases and the J gene lost 5 bases, with 17 bases spanning the gap.